The 3 T cell receptor beta chains presented below share a single source sample, sequenced in a study of immune characterization of retroperitoneal liposarcoma. TCRdb analysed the PCR reads with MiXCR anew, one entry per CDR3 protein. Among 10,000 or so distinct CDR3 sequences listed, about 30% were seen once. Sequencing was carried out using tumor tissue. These receptors came from a female donor with retroperitoneal liposarcoma.

This clonotype was observed a handful of times. This rearrangement joins TRBV11-1 to TRBJ2-5; D perhaps matches TRBD2 (5 bases). Trimming pared 6 bases from V and 2 bases from J, leaving 10 bases between. This CDR3 is built from 13 residues. Per the germline V gene, CDR1 is SGHAT and CDR2 is FQDESV (reference sequence). The CDR3 DNA reads as TGTGCCAGCAGTCCCCGGGATCAAGAGACCCAGTACTTC. It encodes CASSPRDQETQYF.

This clonotype was observed once. This may come from a read error, since a much larger clone is one base off. The conserved phenylalanine or tryptophan is not found at the CDR3 terminus, so this likely reflects a read error. The chain is built from TRBV7-2 and TRBJ2-5; D not certain. The tail of the sequence fits TRBJ2-1 better, so the J call may be wrong. Germline V CDR1 and CDR2: SGHTA, FQGNSA. The CDR3 is made up of 10 amino acids. The CDR3 is CASSLETQFS. As DNA, the CDR3 is TGTGCCAGCAGCTTGGAGACCCAGTTCTCC.

V is TRBV6-1 and J is TRBJ2-6, with D uncertain. V was trimmed by 5 bases and J by 18 bases, leaving 5 bases between them. The CDR3 runs to 8 residues. CDR1 is MNHNS and CDR2 is SASEGT in the germline V gene. The CDR3 coding sequence is TGTGCCAGCAGTTATGGGACTTTC. Encoded protein: CASSYGTF.